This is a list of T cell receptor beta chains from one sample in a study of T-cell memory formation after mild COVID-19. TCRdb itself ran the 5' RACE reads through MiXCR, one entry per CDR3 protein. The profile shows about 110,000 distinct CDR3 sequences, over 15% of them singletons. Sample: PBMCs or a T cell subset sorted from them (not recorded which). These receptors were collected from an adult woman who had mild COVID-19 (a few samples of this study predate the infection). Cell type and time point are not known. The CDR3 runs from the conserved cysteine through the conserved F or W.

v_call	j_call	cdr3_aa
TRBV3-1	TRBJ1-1	CASSQDAGERYTEAFF
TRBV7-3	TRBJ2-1	CASKQEGGPSYNEQFF
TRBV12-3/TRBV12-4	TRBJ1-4	CASSSRDRGGEKLFF
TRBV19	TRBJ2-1	CASSMMSGGANEQFF
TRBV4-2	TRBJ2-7	CASSQGKRETSYEQYF
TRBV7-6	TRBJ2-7	CASSLGPDFSEQYF
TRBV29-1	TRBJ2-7	CSVEKRGDYEQYF
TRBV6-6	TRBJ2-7	CASGSGSRNEQYF
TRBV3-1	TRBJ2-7	CASSQEWGTSYEQYF
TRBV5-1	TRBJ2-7	CASSLEGQGKDEQYF